This is a list of T cell receptor beta chains from one sample in a study of CD8+CD57+ T cells in acquired aplastic anemia. Via MiXCR, TCRdb re-called the reads, giving one row per CDR3 protein. Altogether a few hundred thousand distinct CDR3 sequences are present, about 37% being singletons, with the ten largest covering approximately 1.2%. The sequenced material came from sorted CD4+, CD8+, or CD8+CD57+ T cells (not recorded which) from PBMCs. The receptors were gathered from a human donor in good health, serving as a control. The CDR3 runs from the conserved cysteine through the conserved F or W. D genes are given only for firm matches. Clone size is not always given. Where it is, it says once, few, many or a class for expanded clones.

j_call clone_size v_call d_call cdr3_nt cdr3_aa
TRBJ1-2 many TRBV6-5 . TGTGCCAGCAGTTTCGGGACGGACTATGGCTACACCTTC CASSFGTDYGYTF
TRBJ1-2 many TRBV20-1 . TGCAGTGCGCAAAATAGGGGGAACTATGGCTACACCTTC CSAQNRGNYGYTF
TRBJ2-1 . TRBV11-3 . TGTGCCAGCAGCTTAGACCTTTACAATGAGCAGTTCTTC CASSLDLYNEQFF
TRBJ2-1 . TRBV5-1 . TGCGCCAGCAGTCCTGACAATGAGCAGTTCTTC CASSPDNEQFF
TRBJ1-4 few TRBV4-2 . TGTGCCAGCAGCCAAGAATATAATGAAAAACTGTTTTTT CASSQEYNEKLFF
TRBJ2-5 . TRBV10-2 . TGTGCCAGCAGCCTAAGGGCGGGCTCAGAGACCCAGTACTTC CASSLRAGSETQYF
TRBJ2-1 . TRBV6-2/TRBV6-3 . TGTGCCAGCAGTTACTACAGCTCCTACAATGAGCAGTTCTTC CASSYYSSYNEQFF
TRBJ2-3 once TRBV28 . TGTGCCAGCAGCTTGCTTATTCTGGGGGCAGGGGCTCCAGATACGCAGTATTTT CASSLLILGAGAPDTQYF
TRBJ1-1 few TRBV6-1 . TGTGCCAGCAGTGACCGGACCCCTCTCACTGAAGCTTTCTTT CASSDRTPLTEAFF
TRBJ2-7 few TRBV19 . TGTGCCAGTAGTCGAGGAGGAGGGCTGTGCGAGCAGTACTTC CASSRGGGLCEQYF
TRBJ2-1 . TRBV20-1 TRBD1 TGCAGTGCTGGGGGACAGGGGGCCAATGAGCAGTTCTTC CSAGGQGANEQFF